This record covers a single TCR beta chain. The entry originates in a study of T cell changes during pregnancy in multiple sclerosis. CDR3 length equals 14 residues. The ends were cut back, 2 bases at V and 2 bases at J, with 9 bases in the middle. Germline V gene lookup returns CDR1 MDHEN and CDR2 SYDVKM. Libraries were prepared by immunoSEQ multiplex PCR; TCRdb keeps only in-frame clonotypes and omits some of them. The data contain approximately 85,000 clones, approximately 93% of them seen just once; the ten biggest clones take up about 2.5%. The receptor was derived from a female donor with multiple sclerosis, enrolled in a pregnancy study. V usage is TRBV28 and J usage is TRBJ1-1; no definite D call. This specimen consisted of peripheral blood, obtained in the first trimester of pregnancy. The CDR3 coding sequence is TGTGCCAGCAGTTTAGTGGGAGCAAACACTGAAGCTTTCTTT. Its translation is CASSLVGANTEAFF.